Presented here are 27 T cell receptor beta chains from one specimen sequenced in a study of blood T cell repertoires in COVID-19. Assay used: immunoSEQ multiplex PCR; TCRdb lists only in-frame clones, some missing. In the table there are about 60,000 clones, around 89% of which are singletons. Sequenced: peripheral blood. These TCRs come from a man in his sixties with acute or convalescent COVID-19.

V is TRBV5-1 and J is TRBJ1-2; 7 bases line up with TRBD1. This CDR3 region has 13 residues. With 3 bases clipped from V and 8 bases from J, the junction kept 7 bases outside the gene matches. From germline, CDR1 is SGHRS and CDR2 YFSETQ. CDR3 DNA sequence: TGCGCCAGCAGCTCGGAGACAGGGAACGGCTACACCTTC. It encodes CASSSETGNGYTF.

The chain joins TRBV5-1 to TRBJ1-2; D gene ambiguous. V dropped 7 bases and J dropped 4 bases, with 11 bases sitting between them. Germline V gene data show CDR1 as SGHRS and CDR2 as YFSETQ. The CDR3 contains 12 residues. CDR3 DNA: TGCGCCAGCTCCGACCCAGGCTATGGCTACACCTTC. It encodes CASSDPGYGYTF.

The chain carries TRBV12-5 and TRBJ2-2, with 11 nucleotides matching TRBD2. Trimming cost V 1 base and J 5 bases; bases outside gene matches: 9. Germline loops: CDR1 LGHNT, CDR2 FRNRAP. This CDR3 region has 18 residues. The CDR3 loop reads CASGLGLAGPLGTGELFF. The DNA for the CDR3 is TGTGCTAGTGGTTTGGGACTAGCGGGGCCGCTAGGGACCGGGGAGCTGTTTTTT.

V and J are TRBV12-3 or TRBV12-4 and TRBJ2-1; D not resolved. The V end was cut by 3 bases, the J end by 4 bases, with 7 bases between. The CDR3 loop spans 13 amino acids. The CDR3 coding sequence is TGTGCCAGCAGTTTTGGCCAATACAATGAGCAGTTCTTC. Translation gives CASSFGQYNEQFF.

The CDR3 sequence: CSASNRQKQYF. In nucleotides, the CDR3 is TGCAGTGCTAGTAACCGACAGAAGCAGTACTTC. The rearrangement links TRBV20-1 to TRBJ2-7; a weak D match, TRBD1 (5 bases). Germline V gene lookup returns CDR1 DFQATT and CDR2 SNEGSKA (reference sequence). Trimming took 3 bases from V and 8 from J, leaving 11 bases between them. The CDR3 contains 11 residues.

In this sample, this clone turned up once. The chain combines TRBV7-3 with TRBJ2-3; perhaps TRBD1 as D (6 bases). This CDR3 contains 14 residues. With 5 bases removed from V and 2 bases from J, the gap between germline ends came to 11 bases. Germline V lookup: CDR1 SGHTA, CDR2 FQGTGA. CDR3 amino acids: CASSRGQFTDTQYF. The CDR3 DNA sequence: TGTGCCAGCAGCCGCGGACAGTTCACAGATACGCAGTATTTT.

This chain uses TRBV7-3 with TRBJ2-2; D might be TRBD1 (5 bases). V shed 3 bases and J shed 6 bases, with 11 bases lying between them. The germline gives CDR1 SGHTA, CDR2 FQGTGA. This CDR3 spans 14 amino acids. CDR3 DNA sequence: TGTGCCAGCAGCTTGGGCAGGGATGCCGGGGAGCTGTTTTTT. Translated: CASSLGRDAGELFF.

The chain joins TRBV6-5 to TRBJ2-3; the match to TRBD1 covers 7 bases. This CDR3 is 15 amino acids long. Germline loops: CDR1 MNHEY, CDR2 SVGAGI. V was clipped by 7 bases and J by 3 bases; unmatched bases: 10. CDR3 loop: CASKLQGRGTDTQYF. For the CDR3, the DNA is TGTGCCAGCAAGTTGCAGGGCAGGGGGACAGATACGCAGTATTTT.

This clone was recorded only once. The chain carries TRBV2 and TRBJ1-5; no definite D call. The CDR3 consists of 16 residues. CDR1 and CDR2 (germline): SNHLY, FYNNEI. Trimming pared 6 bases from V and 0 bases from J, leaving 15 bases between. The chain's CDR3 is CASSPRLDYSNQPQHF. In DNA form, the CDR3 reads TGTGCCAGCAGCCCAAGACTGGACTATAGCAATCAGCCCCAGCATTTT.

The chain is built from TRBV6-5 and TRBJ2-1, with a weak D call TRBD2 (6 bases). The CDR3 has 13 residues. V lost 2 bases, J lost 9 bases, and 11 bases lay in between. CDR1 MNHEY and CDR2 SVGAGI come from the germline V gene. Written as DNA, the CDR3 is TGTGCCAGCAGTTACCGCGGGAAGATTGAGCAGTTCTTC. Translated, it gives CASSYRGKIEQFF.

The V call is TRBV7-2, the J call TRBJ1-2; no clear D. The CDR3 is 14 residues long. Trimming stripped 1 base from V and 2 bases from J, with 8 bases between. Per germline, CDR1 SGHTA and CDR2 FQGNSA. CDR3 nucleotides: TGTGCCAGCAGCTTAGACCGGGGAAACTATGGCTACACCTTC. Its translation is CASSLDRGNYGYTF.

This clone was observed once. CDR3 residues: CSVDTGGGQPQHF. The CDR3, as DNA: TGCAGCGTGGATACAGGGGGAGGTCAGCCCCAGCATTTT. This chain joins TRBV29-1 and TRBJ1-5; the match to TRBD1 covers 8 bases. CDR3 length: 13 residues. Germline V lookup: CDR1 SQVTM, CDR2 ANQGSEA. Germline trimming cut 6 bases from V and 6 bases from J; bases unmatched to any gene: 7.

The rearrangement links TRBV7-2 to TRBJ2-5; 9 nucleotides line up with TRBD1. Trimming at V came to 1 base and at J to 3 bases, leaving 3 bases not matched to a gene. The CDR3 runs 15 residues. Germline V gene data show CDR1 as SGHTA and CDR2 as FQGNSA. The CDR3 loop is CASSLGGTGKETQYF. CDR3 nucleotides: TGTGCCAGCAGCTTAGGAGGGACAGGGAAAGAGACCCAGTACTTC.

The chain couples TRBV19 to TRBJ1-2; no definite D call. The V gene lost 1 base and the J gene lost 7 bases, with 13 bases spanning the gap. The CDR3 has 14 residues. Per the germline V gene, CDR1 is LNHDA and CDR2 is SQIVND (reference sequence). The CDR3 DNA reads TGTGCCAGTAGTATAGCGTCCGGAGGACGTGGCTACACCTTC. Protein: CASSIASGGRGYTF.

The genes are TRBV6-2 or TRBV6-3 and TRBJ2-7; D is perhaps TRBD1 or TRBD2 (5 bases each). This CDR3 has 13 amino acids. V gave up 6 bases and J gave up 5 bases, with 14 bases separating them. Germline lookup yields CDR1 MNHEY and CDR2 SVGEGT. CDR3 nucleotide sequence: TGTGCCAGCAGCCGGGGCCGGTGGGACGAGCAGTACTTC. As protein: CASSRGRWDEQYF.

The chain combines TRBV5-6 with TRBJ1-4; TRBD1 might be the D (6 bases). Germline V gene sequence: CDR1 SGHDT, CDR2 YYEEEE. The CDR3 is 14 amino acids. Deletions cut 4 bases from V and 7 bases from J, with 14 bases between. CDR3 coding DNA: TGTGCCAGCAGCCAGGGTCAGGGGTTTGAAAAACTGTTTTTT. Its translation: CASSQGQGFEKLFF. Filled out from reference TRBV5-6 and TRBJ1-4, the complete variable domain reads DAGVTQSPTHLIKTRGQQVTLRCSPKSGHDTVSWYQQALGQGPQFIFQYYEEEERQRGNFPDRFSGHQFPNYSSELNVNALLLGDSALYLCASSQGQGFEKLFFGSGTQLSVL.

Comment on this clone: One end of the junction varies from germline; a read error may be responsible. V is TRBV12-3 or TRBV12-4 and J is TRBJ1-3, with D perhaps matching TRBD1 (5 bases). The length of the CDR3 is 11 residues. The CDR3 loop reads CASSFVDTIYF. The CDR3 coding sequence is TGTGCCAGCAGTTTTGTGGACACTATATATTTT.

The V call is TRBV2, the J call TRBJ1-2; 9 nucleotides agree with TRBD1. V lost 5 bases to trimming and J lost 6 bases; unmatched junction nucleotides: 7. Germline V gene data show CDR1 as SNHLY and CDR2 as FYNNEI. CDR3 size: 14 residues. The CDR3 is CASSPQTGGDGYTF. The CDR3 DNA reads as TGTGCCAGCAGTCCCCAGACAGGGGGTGATGGCTACACCTTC.

J is TRBJ2-7 and V is TRBV10-3; 8 bases are shared with TRBD1. V was pared by 3 bases and J by 4 bases, with 8 bases of the junction left unmatched. This CDR3 is 15 amino acids long. Germline lookup yields CDR1 ENHRY and CDR2 SYGVKD. CDR3 sequence reads: CAISDGQGARYEQYF. The DNA for the CDR3 is TGTGCCATCAGTGACGGGCAGGGGGCTAGGTACGAGCAGTACTTC.

The rearrangement links TRBV30 to TRBJ1-4; D gene unclear. CDR1 and CDR2 (germline): GTSNPN, SVGIG (reference sequence). CDR3 length: 12 amino acids. V gave up 1 base and J gave up 10 bases, with 10 bases separating them. CDR3 loop: CAWSDNSAKLFF. The CDR3 DNA reads as TGTGCCTGGAGTGACAATTCTGCAAAACTGTTTTTT.

V is TRBV6-5 and J is TRBJ2-3; D is possibly TRBD2 (6 bases). In germline, CDR1 is MNHEY, CDR2 SVGAGI. V shed 2 bases and J shed 2 bases, with 11 bases lying between them. CDR3 size: 15 residues. CDR3 region: CASSYIAANTDTQYF. The DNA for the CDR3 is TGTGCCAGCAGTTACATAGCGGCAAACACAGATACGCAGTATTTT.

The chain employs TRBV5-1 and TRBJ2-2, with D perhaps matching TRBD2 (6 bases). Trimming stripped 0 bases from V and 1 base from J, with 10 bases between. This CDR3 contains 16 residues. CDR1 is SGHRS, CDR2 YFSETQ, per germline. DNA of the CDR3: TGCGCCAGCAGCTTGGGGAGGGGCAGGAACACCGGGGAGCTGTTTTTT. The encoded protein is CASSLGRGRNTGELFF.

In DNA, the CDR3 is TGTGCCAGCAGGGACCCGTTCGGACAGTCTGGGGCCAACGTCCTGACTTTC. It encodes CASRDPFGQSGANVLTF. The V gene is TRBV2, the J gene TRBJ2-6; TRBD1 might be the D (6 bases). The CDR3 loop spans 17 amino acids. The V end lost 6 bases, the J end lost 1 base, and 16 bases lay between the germline ends. Germline V gene sequence: CDR1 SNHLY, CDR2 FYNNEI.

The rearrangement links TRBV10-3 to TRBJ1-2, with D uncertain. Germline lookup yields CDR1 ENHRY and CDR2 SYGVKD. V shed 6 bases and J shed 8 bases, with 16 bases lying between them. The CDR3 is 13 residues long. Here the CDR3 reads CAISPPGGEGYTF. CDR3 DNA sequence: TGTGCCATCAGCCCTCCGGGAGGTGAGGGCTACACCTTC.

As DNA, the CDR3 is TGTGCCAGCACTCTTGGGGGGGCCTATGGCTACACCTTC. Protein product: CASTLGGAYGYTF. The chain recombines TRBV6-6 with TRBJ1-2, with D possibly being TRBD1 (6 bases). The germline CDR1 and CDR2 sequences are MNHNY and SVGAGI (reference sequence). This CDR3 has 13 residues. V lost 7 bases, J lost 4 bases, and 13 bases lay in between.

The V call is TRBV6-5, the J call TRBJ1-2; 9 bases agree with TRBD1. Trimming cost V 2 bases and J 7 bases; bases outside gene matches: 11. CDR3 length: 16 residues. Germline V lookup: CDR1 MNHEY, CDR2 SVGAGI. The CDR3 coding sequence is TGTGCCAGCAGTTACGACACCGGGACAGGGTTCCGTGGCTACACCTTC. Its translation: CASSYDTGTGFRGYTF.

This chain links TRBV29-1 with TRBJ2-2; TRBD1 matches 7 bases. This CDR3 contains 14 residues. With 2 bases clipped from V and 6 bases from J, the junction kept 6 bases outside the gene matches. The germline CDR1 and CDR2 sequences are SQVTM and ANQGSEA. The CDR3 region is CSVERGLSAGELFF. The CDR3 region has the DNA TGCAGCGTTGAAAGGGGGCTTTCGGCCGGGGAGCTGTTTTTT.